The 8 T cell receptor beta chains in this list originate from one sample, sequenced in a study of identical twins. TCRdb re-derived calls from the 5' RACE reads in MiXCR, one entry per CDR3 protein. The sample holds hundreds of thousands of distinct CDR3 sequences; around 8.3% are singletons and the top ten take approximately 0.89%. These data were also reused for a study on yellow fever vaccine responses in identical twins.

Sequencing was carried out using PBMCs. These receptors originate from a woman between 18 and 30 years old in good health.

This clonotype has more than one count but fewer than ten. The chain employs TRBV5-6 and TRBJ1-4; perhaps TRBD1 as D (5 bases). The germline V and J ends were trimmed by 1 base and 7 bases, with 8 bases remaining between them. The CDR3 has 13 amino acids. Germline V lookup: CDR1 SGHDT, CDR2 YYEEEE. In DNA form, the CDR3 reads TGTGCCAGCAGCTTGTTCAGGGCTGAAAAACTGTTTTTT. It specifies CASSLFRAEKLFF.

This clonotype was detected only a few times. The J gene is TRBJ2-3, the V gene TRBV5-1; D perhaps matches TRBD2 (5 bases). Per the germline V gene, CDR1 is SGHRS and CDR2 is YFSETQ. Between the trimmed V and J ends, which lost 4 bases and 4 bases, there was a span of 19 bases. The CDR3 loop spans 16 amino acids. The CDR3 coding sequence is TGCGCCAGCAGCCCTCACTCGGACGGAGGCCCAGATACGCAGTATTTT. Amino acids: CASSPHSDGGPDTQYF.

The table lists this clonotype with a few counts. V is TRBV20-1 and J is TRBJ2-7, with D perhaps TRBD1 (6 bases). There are 13 residues in the CDR3. V lost 3 bases, J lost 1 base, and 10 bases lay in between. Germline CDR1 reads DFQATT; CDR2 reads SNEGSKA (reference sequence). The CDR3 DNA follows: TGCAGTGCTAGCGAGGGGGAGTCCTACGAGCAGTACTTC. Its translation: CSASEGESYEQYF.

This clonotype was recorded at least ten times. This chain links TRBV24-1 with TRBJ2-1, with TRBD1 matching over 7 bases. The germline V gene has CDR1 KGHDR and CDR2 SFDVKD. Trimming at V came to 4 bases and at J to 10 bases, leaving 6 bases not matched to a gene. The CDR3 totals 13 residues. DNA of the CDR3: TGTGCCACCAGTGACCCAGACAGGGCCGAGCAGTTCTTC. Residues: CATSDPDRAEQFF.

J is TRBJ2-7 and V is TRBV4-3, with TRBD1 as a possible D gene (6 bases). Germline V gene sequence: CDR1 LGHNA, CDR2 YSLEER. The CDR3 is 16 amino acids. Trimming took off 0 bases at V and 5 bases at J, with 17 bases between the two ends. As DNA, the CDR3 is TGCGCCAGCAGCCAAGATAGGGGGAGTGAGGGGAACGAGCAGTACTTC. Translating it yields CASSQDRGSEGNEQYF.

This clonotype was recorded at least ten times. The J gene is TRBJ2-4, the V gene TRBV19, with TRBD2 identical over 14 bases. Looked up from germline, CDR1 is LNHDA and CDR2 is SQIVND (reference sequence). The ends lost 5 bases at V and 8 bases at J; junction bases unmatched: 11. The CDR3 extends over 17 amino acids. In DNA form, the CDR3 reads TGTGCCAGTAGTGTTTCGGGACTAGCGGGGGCTACGGACATTCAGTACTTC. It is translated as CASSVSGLAGATDIQYF.

This clonotype was picked up many times. This rearrangement joins TRBV27 to TRBJ2-3; TRBD1 is a possible D gene (5 bases). Germline CDR1 reads MNHEY; CDR2 reads SMNVEV (reference sequence). The CDR3 runs to 14 residues. Trimming took off 6 bases at V and 2 bases at J, with 12 bases between the two ends. The CDR3 protein is CASRPGLYTDTQYF. Here the CDR3 DNA reads TGTGCCAGCAGACCAGGGTTATACACAGATACGCAGTATTTT.

This rearrangement joins TRBV13 to TRBJ2-5; the match to TRBD2 covers 15 bases. V shed 5 bases, J shed 5 bases, and the junction held 9 bases outside the gene matches. The CDR3 contains 17 residues. Germline values: CDR1 PRHDT, CDR2 FYEKMQ (reference sequence). The CDR3 loop reads CASSPRTSGRAGETQYF. CDR3 nucleotide sequence: TGTGCCAGCAGCCCGCGGACTAGCGGGAGGGCCGGGGAGACCCAGTACTTC.